This entry features one T cell receptor beta chain sequence. Its specificity is unknown. This entry is derived from a study of T cell clusters in autoimmune cytopenias. Whole-study results and caveats: TRB repertoire shifts in secondary cytopenia and chronic lymphocytic leukemia mostly reflected lymphoma, not autoimmunity.

TRB amplification used around 260 ng of peripheral blood genomic DNA. The CDR3 totals 14 residues. Germline CDR1 reads MNHNY; CDR2 reads SVGAGI (reference sequence). TRB was amplified by touch-down multiplex PCR, primer pools A and B combined. TCRdb re-called the multiplex PCR reads; one entry per CDR3 protein, DNA not given. This sample's clone table lists approximately 6,000 distinct CDR3 sequences. This sequence originates from a human donor with an autoimmune cytopenia or autoimmune hepatitis (not recorded which). The sequenced sample consisted of peripheral blood. This rearrangement joins TRBV6-6 to TRBJ2-2; absent DNA, TCRdb's TRBD1 call cannot be checked. The CDR3 is CASSVRQDTGELFF.